This T cell receptor (beta chain) was sequenced for a study of T cell responses to AZD1222 COVID-19 vaccine. Here immunoSEQ multiplex PCR was the method, and the copy in TCRdb shows in-frame clones only, minus some. Among more than 45,000 clones listed, approximately 84% were seen once. Study findings and constraints: Repertoire samples came only from after the peak T cell response.

Trimming at V came to 2 bases and at J to 4 bases, leaving 6 bases not matched to a gene. Germline lookup yields CDR1 SGHTA and CDR2 FQGNSA. The CDR3 has 16 amino acids. This clone showed up just once. The antigen remains undetermined. The material sequenced was peripheral blood, taken on day 0 of AZD1222 vaccination. The TCR sequence derives from an adult in good health. The chain carries TRBV7-2 and TRBJ2-3; 10 nucleotides line up with TRBD2. In DNA form, the CDR3 reads TGTGCCAGCAGCTTACGGGCGCTAGCGGGAGCAGATACGCAGTATTTT. This sequence encodes CASSLRALAGADTQYF.